The 26 T cell receptor beta chains below all came from one sample that was sequenced in a study of CD8+CD57+ T cells in acquired aplastic anemia. TCR beta VDJ and CDR3 were profiled, and genomic DNA was the template. TCRdb re-analysed the reads in MiXCR, keeping a single row per CDR3 protein. Here the sample spans approximately 270,000 distinct CDR3 sequences, 55% to 65% being singletons. The sequencing sample was made of sorted CD4+, CD8+, or CD8+CD57+ T cells (not recorded which) from PBMCs. The receptor source for this set is a human donor with severe aplastic anemia or a healthy control (not recorded which).

V and J are TRBV7-3 and TRBJ2-5; a possible D gene is TRBD1 (6 bases). The germline V and J ends were trimmed by 1 base and 5 bases, with 17 bases remaining between them. The germline CDR1 and CDR2 sequences are SGHTA and FQGTGA. The CDR3 contains 16 residues. CDR3 in amino acids: CASSLRGGDSRETQYF. CDR3 DNA sequence: TGTGCCAGCAGCTTAAGAGGGGGAGATTCCAGGGAGACCCAGTACTTC.

This clonotype showed up just a few times. V gene TRBV5-1 combines with J gene TRBJ2-7; 9 bases are a match to TRBD1. This CDR3 spans 12 amino acids. CDR1 SGHRS and CDR2 YFSETQ come from the germline V gene. V dropped 6 bases and J dropped 10; count of bases not matched to a gene: 8. The CDR3 spells CASTTDRGGQYF. CDR3 nucleotides: TGCGCCAGCACCACGGACAGGGGAGGACAGTACTTC.

This clonotype showed up many times. The chain couples TRBV6-2 or TRBV6-3 to TRBJ2-7, with a tentative D call TRBD1 (5 bases). This CDR3 comprises 14 residues. Germline values: CDR1 MNHEY, CDR2 SVGEGT. Trimming removed 8 bases from V and 3 bases from J, with 17 bases in between. The CDR3 coding sequence is TGTGCCAGCCGAAAGAGGACAAACCTCTACGAGCAGTACTTC. Translating it yields CASRKRTNLYEQYF.

In its sample, this clonotype was seen many times. This sequence joins TRBV2 and TRBJ2-3, with D unclear. V was pared by 6 bases and J by 3 bases, with 10 bases between. The CDR3 spans 13 residues. Germline CDR1 and CDR2: SNHLY and FYNNEI. CDR3 coding DNA: TGTGCCAGCAGCCAGGAACTAACAGATACGCAGTATTTT. Protein: CASSQELTDTQYF.

A word on this clonotype: A much larger clone lies a single base off, so this may be a read error. The rearrangement links TRBV6-2 or TRBV6-3 to TRBJ2-1, with TRBD1 matching over 9 bases. This CDR3 is 15 amino acids long. Germline V gives CDR1 MNHEY, CDR2 SVGEGT. The CDR3 region is CVSSSRTGEGAWKFF. The CDR3, as DNA: TGTGTCAGCAGTTCACGGACAGGGGAAGGGGCTTGGAAGTTCTTC.

As concerns this clonotype: The junction shows a germline mismatch at one end, possibly a read error. The genes are TRBV7-9 and TRBJ2-5; D not certain. The length of the CDR3 is 15 residues. The germline V gene encodes CDR1 SEHNR and CDR2 FQNEAQ (reference sequence). The CDR3 here is CASSPSFVYQETQYF. The CDR3 nucleotides are TGCGCCAGCAGCCCCAGTTTCGTGTACCAAGAGACCCAGTACTTC.

This clonotype was seen at least ten times. This chain links TRBV15 with TRBJ2-1; D is unclear. Germline lookup yields CDR1 LNHNV and CDR2 YYDKDF (reference sequence). Trimming left V 1 base short and J 4 bases short, with 11 bases between. The CDR3 length is 15 residues. CDR3 DNA sequence: TGTGCCACCAGCAGAGCGGGCTCAAGTTACAATGAGCAGTTCTTC. Residues: CATSRAGSSYNEQFF. The whole variable domain, filled in from reference TRBV15 and TRBJ2-1, reads DAMVIQNPRYQVTQFGKPVTLSCSQTLNHNVMYWYQQKSSQAPKLLFHYYDKDFNNEADTPDNFQSRRPNTSFCFLDIRSPGLGDTAMYLCATSRAGSSYNEQFFGPGTRLTVL.

This clonotype was picked up one time. The CDR3 bases are TGTGCCAGCAGCTTATGGTCTAGCGGAGTATACAATGAGCAGTTCTTC. This translates into CASSLWSSGVYNEQFF. This chain links TRBV7-9 with TRBJ2-1; 7 nucleotides agree with TRBD2. The trim removed 2 bases at V and 4 bases at J, leaving 8 bases unmatched. The germline CDR1 and CDR2 sequences are SEHNR and FQNEAQ (reference sequence). The CDR3 has 16 amino acids.

This clonotype was observed a single time. The junction departs from germline at one end; a sequencing error may be responsible. This chain joins TRBV6-6 and TRBJ1-2; D ambiguous. Germline CDR1 is MNHNY and CDR2 is SVGAGI (reference sequence). There are 8 residues in the CDR3. The CDR3 loop is CASSAGAF. Here the CDR3 DNA reads TGTGCCAGCTCCGCTGGGGCCTTC.

The V gene is TRBV11-2, the J gene TRBJ2-7; tentative D call: TRBD1 (5 bases). Germline values: CDR1 SGHAT, CDR2 FQNNGV. CDR3 length: 14 residues. Deletions cut 5 bases from V and 2 bases from J, with 13 bases between. The chain's CDR3 is CASSVGSTAYEQYF. CDR3 coding DNA: TGTGCCAGCAGCGTCGGCTCGACAGCCTACGAGCAGTACTTC. The full variable domain, rest sourced from reference TRBV11-2 and TRBJ2-7, is EAGVAQSPRYKIIEKRQSVAFWCNPISGHATLYWYQQILGQGPKLLIQFQNNGVVDDSQLPKDRFSAERLKGVDSTLKIQPAKLEDSAVYLCASSVGSTAYEQYFGPGTRLTVT.

Concerning this clonotype: Likely a read error: the CDR3 ends without its conserved phenylalanine or tryptophan. J is TRBJ1-1 and V is TRBV7-2; a possible D gene is TRBD1 (6 bases). The CDR3 consists of 15 residues. The germline V gene has CDR1 SGHTA and CDR2 FQGNSA. Trimming took 6 bases from V and 0 from J, leaving 14 bases between them. The CDR3 spells CASRETGHLNTEAFS. As DNA, the CDR3 is TGTGCCAGCAGGGAGACGGGACATTTGAACACTGAAGCTTTCTCT.

The rearrangement uses TRBV7-3 and TRBJ2-3; 8 positions match TRBD1. V lost 5 bases, J lost 0 bases, and 1 base stayed unmatched. Germline V gene lookup returns CDR1 SGHTA and CDR2 FQGTGA. The CDR3 is 14 residues long. Written as DNA, the CDR3 is TGTGCCAGCAGCCGGGACAGGAGCACAGATACGCAGTATTTT. Translation gives CASSRDRSTDTQYF.

A few counts support this clonotype. This chain uses TRBV20-1 with TRBJ2-3; no reliable D call. CDR1 is DFQATT and CDR2 is SNEGSKA in the germline V gene (reference sequence). Trimming took 6 bases from V and 0 from J, leaving 13 bases between them. The CDR3 runs to 14 residues. Here the CDR3 reads CSARPGASTDTQYF. The CDR3 nucleotides are TGCAGTGCCCGACCGGGTGCTAGCACAGATACGCAGTATTTT.

In this sample, this clonotype turned up many times. The rearrangement joins TRBV5-1 to TRBJ1-4, with D possibly matching TRBD1 (5 bases). From germline, CDR1 is SGHRS and CDR2 YFSETQ. The V end lost 8 bases, the J end lost 7 bases, and 18 bases lay between the germline ends. This CDR3 has 14 residues. CDR3 sequence (DNA): TGCGCCAGTCAGCCCACGGGGGTTGGTGAAAAACTGTTTTTT. This sequence encodes CASQPTGVGEKLFF.

V usage is TRBV19 and J usage is TRBJ1-5; the match to TRBD1 covers 9 bases. V shed 5 bases, J shed 3 bases, and the junction held 8 bases outside the gene matches. CDR3 size: 16 residues. Germline V gene lookup returns CDR1 LNHDA and CDR2 SQIVND (reference sequence). CDR3 region: CASSPRDRGFNQPQHF. CDR3 DNA sequence: TGTGCCAGTAGTCCCCGAGACAGGGGGTTCAATCAGCCCCAGCATTTT.

This clonotype was seen at least ten times. The gene calls are TRBV6-6 and TRBJ2-3; 11 bases fit TRBD2. V dropped 8 bases and J dropped 0; count of bases not matched to a gene: 4. Germline-derived CDR1 and CDR2 are MNHNY and SVGAGI (reference sequence). The CDR3 runs to 15 residues. The CDR3 loop is CASSRLAGSTDTQYF. CDR3 sequence (DNA): TGTGCCAGCTCCCGACTAGCGGGGAGCACAGATACGCAGTATTTT.

This clonotype was picked up many times. The chain has TRBV3-1 and TRBJ2-1, with D tentatively TRBD2 (6 bases). The V gene lost 0 bases and the J gene lost 9 bases, with 12 bases spanning the gap. CDR3 length: 14 amino acids. In germline, CDR1 is LGHDT, CDR2 YNNKEL (reference sequence). The CDR3 loop is CASSQDAGGGEQFF. The CDR3 DNA is TGTGCCAGCAGCCAAGATGCTGGGGGAGGTGAGCAGTTCTTC.

The chain couples TRBV7-8 to TRBJ2-3; 10 bases map to TRBD2. The trim removed 1 base at V and 4 bases at J, leaving 2 bases unmatched. The V gene's germline CDR1 is SGHVS and CDR2 FQNEAQ. CDR3 length equals 15 residues. As DNA, the CDR3 is TGTGCCAGCAGCTTAGTAGCGGGAGGTGCAGATACGCAGTATTTT. As protein: CASSLVAGGADTQYF.

The chain uses TRBV15 and TRBJ2-5; D is tentatively TRBD1 or TRBD2 (5 bases each). Germline-derived CDR1 and CDR2 are LNHNV and YYDKDF (reference sequence). V dropped 3 bases and J dropped 5 bases, with 16 bases sitting between them. The CDR3 runs 15 residues. CDR3 nucleotide sequence: TGTGCCACCAGCAGCTTGGAAGGGACCTGGGAGACCCAGTACTTC. Its translation is CATSSLEGTWETQYF. Filled out from reference TRBV15 and TRBJ2-5, the complete variable domain reads DAMVIQNPRYQVTQFGKPVTLSCSQTLNHNVMYWYQQKSSQAPKLLFHYYDKDFNNEADTPDNFQSRRPNTSFCFLDIRSPGLGDTAMYLCATSSLEGTWETQYFGPGTRLLVL.

This clonotype was seen many times. V gene TRBV11-2 combines with J gene TRBJ2-7, with TRBD1 as a possible D gene (5 bases). CDR1 and CDR2 from the germline V gene are SGHAT and FQNNGV. The CDR3 extends over 16 amino acids. Trimming stripped 3 bases from V and 5 bases from J, with 20 bases between. CDR3 in DNA: TGTGCCAGCAGCTTGAGCCGAAGACCAGGGCCCCACGAGCAGTACTTC. Translated, it gives CASSLSRRPGPHEQYF. Full variable domain (rest looked up from reference TRBV11-2 and TRBJ2-7): EAGVAQSPRYKIIEKRQSVAFWCNPISGHATLYWYQQILGQGPKLLIQFQNNGVVDDSQLPKDRFSAERLKGVDSTLKIQPAKLEDSAVYLCASSLSRRPGPHEQYFGPGTRLTVT.

The CDR3 protein is CSARDLGLRNTEAFF. As DNA, the CDR3 is TGCAGTGCTAGAGATTTAGGGCTCCGGAACACTGAAGCTTTCTTT. This chain connects TRBV20-1 to TRBJ1-1; D not certain. The CDR3 runs to 15 residues. Looked up from germline, CDR1 is DFQATT and CDR2 is SNEGSKA (reference sequence). The V gene lost 0 bases and the J gene lost 1 base, with 12 bases spanning the gap.

This clonotype was counted only a few times. A much larger clone differs by one base, so this may be a read error. The V and J genes are TRBV7-2 and TRBJ1-1; 10 bases match TRBD1. The germline V gene has CDR1 SGHTA and CDR2 FQGNSA. This CDR3 has 16 amino acids. CDR3 amino acids: CANSLVPGQGRTEVFF. The CDR3 DNA is TGTGCCAACAGCTTAGTACCGGGACAGGGGAGGACTGAAGTTTTCTTT.

This clonotype has ten or more counts. Written as DNA, the CDR3 is TGCGCCAGCAAAGAGGGTCCCGGGGAGCTGTTTTTT. It codes for CASKEGPGELFF. The J gene is TRBJ2-2, the V gene TRBV5-1; D may be TRBD2 (5 bases). Germline V gene lookup returns CDR1 SGHRS and CDR2 YFSETQ. Between the trimmed V and J ends, which lost 6 bases and 6 bases, there was a span of 9 bases. The CDR3 contains 12 residues.

The V gene is TRBV7-7, the J gene TRBJ1-6, with D unclear. The CDR3 is 13 residues long. Germline V gene lookup returns CDR1 SSHAT and CDR2 FNYEAQ (reference sequence). CDR3 DNA: TGTACTAGCAGCTTAGATCCAAATTCACCCCTCCACTTT. Protein sequence: CTSSLDPNSPLHF.

This clonotype was recorded a few times. The rearrangement uses TRBV7-8 and TRBJ1-2; D remains ambiguous. This CDR3 is built from 15 residues. Germline CDR1 reads SGHVS; CDR2 reads FQNEAQ. The ends were cut back, 4 bases at V and 0 bases at J, with 12 bases in the middle. The CDR3 sequence is CASSSSQPANYGYTF. Here the CDR3 DNA reads TGTGCCAGCAGCTCAAGTCAGCCGGCTAACTATGGCTACACCTTC. Complete variable domain (other parts from reference TRBV7-8 and TRBJ1-2): GAGVSQSPRYKVAKRGQDVALRCDPISGHVSLFWYQQALGQGPEFLTYFQNEAQLDKSGLPSDRFFAERPEGSVSTLKIQRTQQEDSAVYLCASSSSQPANYGYTFGSGTRLTVV.

This clonotype has ten or more counts. The chain carries TRBV20-1 and TRBJ2-3; the match to TRBD1 covers 9 bases. The CDR3 has 12 amino acids. Germline values: CDR1 DFQATT, CDR2 SNEGSKA (reference sequence). The V gene end was trimmed by 5 bases and the J gene end by 5 bases; junction bases not matched to a gene: 2. CDR3 DNA: TGCAGTGCTCCGGGACAGGGAGATACGCAGTATTTT. Translating it yields CSAPGQGDTQYF.